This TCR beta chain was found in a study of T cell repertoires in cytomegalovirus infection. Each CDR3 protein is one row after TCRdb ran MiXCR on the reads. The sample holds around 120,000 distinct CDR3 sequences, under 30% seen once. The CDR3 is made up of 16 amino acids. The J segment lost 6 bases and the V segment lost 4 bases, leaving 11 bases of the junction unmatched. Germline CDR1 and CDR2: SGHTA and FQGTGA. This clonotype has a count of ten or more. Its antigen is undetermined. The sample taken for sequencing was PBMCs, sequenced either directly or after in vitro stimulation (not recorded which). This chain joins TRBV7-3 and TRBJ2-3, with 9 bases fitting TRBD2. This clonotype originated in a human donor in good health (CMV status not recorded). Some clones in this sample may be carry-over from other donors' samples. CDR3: CASSSYGGRAGDTQYF. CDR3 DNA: TGTGCCAGCAGCTCATACGGCGGGAGGGCCGGCGATACGCAGTATTTT. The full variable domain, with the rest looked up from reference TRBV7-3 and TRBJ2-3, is GAGVSQTPSNKVTEKGKYVELRCDPISGHTALYWYRQSLGQGPEFLIYFQGTGAADDSGLPNDRFFAVRPEGSVSTLKIQRTERGDSAVYLCASSSYGGRAGDTQYFGPGTRLTVL.